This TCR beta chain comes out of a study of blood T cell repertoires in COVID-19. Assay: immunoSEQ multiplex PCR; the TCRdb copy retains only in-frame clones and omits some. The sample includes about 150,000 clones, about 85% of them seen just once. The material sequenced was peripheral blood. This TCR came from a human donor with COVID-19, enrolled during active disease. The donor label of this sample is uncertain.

CDR3: CASSLWAGGLTNEKLFF. The CDR3 DNA sequence: TGCGCCAGCAGCTTATGGGCAGGGGGCCTCACTAATGAAAAACTGTTTTTT. The chain links TRBV5-1 to TRBJ1-4, with 8 positions matching TRBD1. CDR3 length: 17 residues. V shed 2 bases and J 2 bases; nucleotides not matched to a gene: 8. Germline V gene data show CDR1 as SGHRS and CDR2 as YFSETQ.